Listed here are 19 T cell receptor beta chains from one sample, sequenced in a study of cytomegalovirus exposure and HLA in healthy donors. Assay: immunoSEQ multiplex PCR; the TCRdb copy retains only in-frame clones and omits some. The table records fewer than 350,000 clones, approximately 88% of them present only once. The sequenced sample was PBMCs. These receptors all come from a young woman in good health and CMV-seronegative.

The chain has TRBV4-1 and TRBJ2-1; TRBD2 is a possible D gene (6 bases). V was cut by 0 bases and J by 4 bases, with 13 bases left in between. The germline gives CDR1 MGHRA, CDR2 YSYEKL. The CDR3 has 16 residues. CDR3 coding DNA: TGCGCCAGCAGCCAAGAATGGGACCGGGGGTACAATGAGCAGTTCTTC. This sequence encodes CASSQEWDRGYNEQFF.

The V gene is TRBV7-7, the J gene TRBJ2-5; D is ambiguous. Trimming removed 4 bases from V and 5 bases from J, with 8 bases in between. The CDR3 covers 12 residues. From germline, CDR1 is SSHAT and CDR2 FNYEAQ (reference sequence). The DNA of the CDR3 is TGTGCCAGCAGCTCGGGTGGGGAGACCCAGTACTTC. Amino acids: CASSSGGETQYF.

This sequence joins TRBV2 and TRBJ2-1; 9 nucleotides agree with TRBD2. The CDR3 runs to 14 residues. V was pared by 9 bases and J by 3 bases, with 6 bases of the junction left unmatched. Per the germline V gene, CDR1 is SNHLY and CDR2 is FYNNEI. CDR3: CASRSGSGYNEQFF. The CDR3 DNA reads TGTGCCAGTCGTAGCGGGAGTGGCTACAATGAGCAGTTCTTC. Full variable domain (outside the CDR3, taken from reference TRBV2 and TRBJ2-1): EPEVTQTPSHQVTQMGQEVILRCVPISNHLYFYWYRQILGQKVEFLVSFYNNEISEKSEIFDDQFSVERPDGSNFTLKIRSTKLEDSAMYFCASRSGSGYNEQFFGPGTRLTVL.

A few counts support this clone. The V call is TRBV7-6, the J call TRBJ2-7; perhaps TRBD1 as D (6 bases). The CDR3 has 13 amino acids. The V end was cut by 2 bases, the J end by 6 bases, with 11 bases between. Per the germline V gene, CDR1 is SGHVS and CDR2 is FNYEAQ. This CDR3 is CASSLSGAGEQYF. CDR3 bases: TGTGCCAGCAGCTTATCAGGGGCCGGCGAGCAGTACTTC. The complete variable domain, with remaining parts taken from reference TRBV7-6 and TRBJ2-7, reads GAGVSQSPRYKVTKRGQDVALRCDPISGHVSLYWYRQALGQGPEFLTYFNYEAQQDKSGLPNDRFSAERPEGSISTLTIQRTEQRDSAMYRCASSLSGAGEQYFGPGTRLTVT.

This chain connects TRBV14 to TRBJ2-1; perhaps TRBD2 as D (5 bases). The V gene's germline CDR1 is SGHDN and CDR2 FVKESK. The V and J ends lost 1 base and 7 bases respectively, with 14 bases between them. The CDR3 is made up of 15 amino acids. CDR3 loop: CASSQGWTPRNEQFF. The CDR3 DNA reads TGTGCCAGCAGCCAAGGTTGGACTCCGCGGAATGAGCAGTTCTTC. The whole variable domain, filled in from reference TRBV14 and TRBJ2-1, reads EAGVTQFPSHSVIEKGQTVTLRCDPISGHDNLYWYRRVMGKEIKFLLHFVKESKQDESGMPNNRFLAERTGGTYSTLKVQPAELEDSGVYFCASSQGWTPRNEQFFGPGTRLTVL.

The J gene is TRBJ1-1, the V gene TRBV7-2; D may be TRBD1 (6 bases). Between the trimmed V and J ends, which lost 5 bases and 4 bases, there was a span of 17 bases. CDR3 length: 15 residues. Looked up from germline, CDR1 is SGHTA and CDR2 is FQGNSA. The CDR3 region is CASSRSAGAGTEAFF. The CDR3 DNA sequence: TGTGCCAGCAGCCGTTCGGCGGGGGCAGGCACTGAAGCTTTCTTT.

The chain employs TRBV5-1 and TRBJ2-7; 7 positions agree with TRBD2. The trim removed 0 bases at V and 2 bases at J, leaving 8 bases unmatched. The germline V gene encodes CDR1 SGHRS and CDR2 YFSETQ. The CDR3 consists of 16 residues. The CDR3 loop is CASSLAGLADTYEQYF. Written as DNA, the CDR3 is TGCGCCAGCAGCTTGGCTGGGCTAGCGGATACCTACGAGCAGTACTTC.

The CDR3 loop reads CASSFGHKPTNEKLFF. CDR3 coding DNA: TGTGCCAGCAGTTTCGGACATAAACCAACTAATGAAAAACTGTTTTTT. The V call is TRBV6-5, the J call TRBJ1-4, with a weak D call TRBD1 (5 bases). From germline, CDR1 is MNHEY and CDR2 SVGAGI. Trimming stripped 4 bases from V and 0 bases from J, with 12 bases between. The CDR3 spans 16 residues.

This rearrangement joins TRBV2 to TRBJ1-6; 9 bases fit TRBD1. The CDR3 contains 15 residues. V dropped 7 bases and J dropped 7; count of bases not matched to a gene: 8. Germline values: CDR1 SNHLY, CDR2 FYNNEI. The CDR3 is CASTPGDRANSPLHF. Written as DNA, the CDR3 is TGTGCCAGCACCCCAGGGGACAGGGCAAATTCACCCCTCCACTTT. The full variable domain, its missing parts supplied by reference TRBV2 and TRBJ1-6, is EPEVTQTPSHQVTQMGQEVILRCVPISNHLYFYWYRQILGQKVEFLVSFYNNEISEKSEIFDDQFSVERPDGSNFTLKIRSTKLEDSAMYFCASTPGDRANSPLHFGNGTRLTVT.

This clone appeared once. The chain carries TRBV9 and TRBJ1-1, with 9 bases that match TRBD1. Germline values: CDR1 SGDLS, CDR2 YYNGEE. J lost 7 bases, V lost 0 bases, and 7 bases had no gene match. The CDR3 loop spans 15 amino acids. CDR3: CASSVGDREIIEAFF. Written as DNA, the CDR3 is TGTGCCAGCAGCGTAGGGGACAGGGAGATAATTGAAGCTTTCTTT.

V is TRBV9 and J is TRBJ2-1; the match to TRBD2 covers 12 bases. CDR1 is SGDLS, CDR2 YYNGEE, per germline. The CDR3 has 16 residues. With V trimmed by 2 bases and J by 8 bases, 8 bases remained unmatched. In nucleotides, the CDR3 is TGTGCCAGCAGCGTCACTAGCGGGAGGAACCTCGATGAGCAGTTCTTC. As protein: CASSVTSGRNLDEQFF.

V usage is TRBV5-4 and J usage is TRBJ1-2, with D perhaps matching TRBD1 (5 bases). This CDR3 comprises 14 residues. V lost 0 bases and J 3 bases, leaving 9 bases between the germline ends. Germline lookup yields CDR1 SGHNT and CDR2 YYREEE (reference sequence). For the CDR3, the DNA is TGTGCCAGCAGCTTGGTGGGGGGGGACTATGGCTACACCTTC. Protein: CASSLVGGDYGYTF. The variable domain in full, with the rest retrieved from reference TRBV5-4 and TRBJ1-2, is ETGVTQSPTHLIKTRGQQVTLRCSSQSGHNTVSWYQQALGQGPQFIFQYYREEENGRGNFPPRFSGLQFPNYSSELNVNALELDDSALYLCASSLVGGDYGYTFGSGTRLTVV.

This clone showed up just once. The sample contains more than one DNA sequence encoding this CDR3. For the CDR3, the DNA is TGTGCCAGCAGCCTTCGGACTAGCGGGCGTTACAATGAGCAGTTCTTC. Residues: CASSLRTSGRYNEQFF. V gene TRBV11-2 combines with J gene TRBJ2-1; 11 bases line up with TRBD2. Germline lookup yields CDR1 SGHAT and CDR2 FQNNGV. The CDR3 has 16 residues. The trim removed 5 bases at V and 4 bases at J, leaving 7 bases unmatched.

This chain links TRBV10-1 with TRBJ2-3, with 12 bases that match TRBD2. Germline CDR1 and CDR2: WNHNN and SYGVQD (reference sequence). This CDR3 comprises 16 residues. Trimming at V came to 5 bases and at J to 6 bases, leaving 9 bases not matched to a gene. CDR3 residues: CASSLGLAGSLDTQYF. For the CDR3, the DNA is TGCGCCAGCAGTCTAGGACTAGCGGGAAGTTTGGATACGCAGTATTTT.

The chain couples TRBV5-1 to TRBJ2-3; 16 nucleotides match TRBD2. Germline CDR1 is SGHRS and CDR2 is YFSETQ. With V trimmed by 3 bases and J by 6 bases, 7 bases remained unmatched. There are 17 residues in the CDR3. Here the CDR3 DNA reads TGCGCCAGCAGCTACGGGACTAGCGGGAGGGCCCGGGATACGCAGTATTTT. This gives the protein CASSYGTSGRARDTQYF.

This clone was found a few times. CDR3 sequence reads: CASSRKASEANYGYTF. The CDR3, as DNA: TGTGCCAGCAGCCGTAAAGCCAGCGAAGCTAACTATGGCTACACCTTC. V usage is TRBV6-6 and J usage is TRBJ1-2; D unresolved. Trimming pared 6 bases from V and 0 bases from J, leaving 17 bases between. The CDR3 contains 16 residues. Germline CDR1 MNHNY, CDR2 SVGAGI (reference sequence).

J is TRBJ2-7 and V is TRBV27; 8 bases are shared with TRBD2. V was pared by 4 bases and J by 6 bases, with 11 bases of the junction left unmatched. CDR3 size: 15 residues. Germline CDR1 reads MNHEY; CDR2 reads SMNVEV (reference sequence). The CDR3 loop reads CASSSPSSGISEQYF. CDR3 DNA: TGTGCCAGCAGTTCCCCCAGTAGCGGGATTTCCGAGCAGTACTTC.

The chain recombines TRBV30 with TRBJ1-5; TRBD1 matches 9 bases. The CDR3 consists of 15 residues. Trimming at V came to 1 base and at J to 4 bases, leaving 5 bases not matched to a gene. Germline assignment: CDR1 GTSNPN and CDR2 SVGIG (reference sequence). CDR3 bases: TGTGCCTGGAGTGAAGGGACAGGGTATAATCAGCCCCAGCATTTT. Translation: CAWSEGTGYNQPQHF.

The rearrangement links TRBV11-2 to TRBJ2-7; TRBD2 is a possible D gene (7 bases). V dropped 5 bases and J dropped 4 bases, with 27 bases sitting between them. This CDR3 has 18 residues. Germline assignment: CDR1 SGHAT and CDR2 FQNNGV. CDR3 nucleotides: TGTGCCAGCAGCCCCAGGGGCGCGGCCCAACGCGGGGGATACGAGCAGTACTTC. Its translation: CASSPRGAAQRGGYEQYF.